The source of this T cell receptor (beta chain) is a study of blood T cell repertoires in COVID-19. Study-wide context: Sources were T cells, B-cell-depleted T cells, or PBMCs; the material itself was cDNA or gDNA.

With 6 bases clipped from V and 7 bases from J, the junction kept 9 bases outside the gene matches. Germline values: CDR1 MNHEY, CDR2 SVGAGI. CDR3 length: 14 residues. Method: immunoSEQ multiplex PCR; TCRdb's copy keeps in-frame clones and lacks some. The table lists 100,000 to 150,000 clones, approximately 88% of them singletons. This clone was observed a few times. This TCR derives from a man aged 50-59 years with acute or convalescent COVID-19. Input material: peripheral blood. The chain recombines TRBV6-5 with TRBJ2-1; TRBD1 matches 7 bases. The CDR3 is CASRVDRVRNEQFF. For the CDR3, the DNA is TGTGCCAGCAGGGTCGACAGGGTAAGGAATGAGCAGTTCTTC.